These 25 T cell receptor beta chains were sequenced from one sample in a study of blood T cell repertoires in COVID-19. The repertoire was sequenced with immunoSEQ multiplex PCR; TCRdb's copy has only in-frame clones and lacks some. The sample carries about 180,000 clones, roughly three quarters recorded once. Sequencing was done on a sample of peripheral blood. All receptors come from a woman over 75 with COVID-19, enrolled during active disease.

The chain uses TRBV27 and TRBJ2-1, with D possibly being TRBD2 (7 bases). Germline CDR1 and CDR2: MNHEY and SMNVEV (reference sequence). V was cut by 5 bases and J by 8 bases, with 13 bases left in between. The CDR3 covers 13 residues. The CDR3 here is CASSVGGAHEQFF. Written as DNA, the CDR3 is TGTGCCAGCAGTGTGGGGGGGGCCCATGAGCAGTTCTTC.

CDR3 DNA: TGTGCCAGCAGTGAAGGAGGGGCAGGGGTCGGTGAAAAACTGTTTTTT. Translated: CASSEGGAGVGEKLFF. This rearrangement joins TRBV2 to TRBJ1-4; D is possibly TRBD1 (6 bases). Germline CDR1 and CDR2: SNHLY and FYNNEI. Trimming shortened V by 1 base and J by 7 bases, and 16 bases separated the two germline ends. The CDR3 sequence is 16 residues long.

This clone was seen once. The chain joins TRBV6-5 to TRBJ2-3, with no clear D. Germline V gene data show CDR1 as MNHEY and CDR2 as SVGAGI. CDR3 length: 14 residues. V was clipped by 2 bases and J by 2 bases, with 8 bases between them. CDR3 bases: TGTGCCAGCAGTTACGGAAGCGCCACAGATACGCAGTATTTT. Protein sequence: CASSYGSATDTQYF.

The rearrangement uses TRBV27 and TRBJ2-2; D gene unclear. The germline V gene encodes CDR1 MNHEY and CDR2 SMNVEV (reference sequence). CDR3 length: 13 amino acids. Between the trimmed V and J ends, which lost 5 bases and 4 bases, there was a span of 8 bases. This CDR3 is CASSPMFTGELFF. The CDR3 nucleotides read TGTGCCAGCAGTCCTATGTTCACCGGGGAGCTGTTTTTT.

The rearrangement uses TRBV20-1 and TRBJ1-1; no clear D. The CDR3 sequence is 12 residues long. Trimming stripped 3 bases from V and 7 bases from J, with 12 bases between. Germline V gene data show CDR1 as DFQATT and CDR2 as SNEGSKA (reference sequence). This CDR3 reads CSASETSHEAFF. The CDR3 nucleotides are TGCAGTGCTAGTGAGACATCTCATGAAGCTTTCTTT.

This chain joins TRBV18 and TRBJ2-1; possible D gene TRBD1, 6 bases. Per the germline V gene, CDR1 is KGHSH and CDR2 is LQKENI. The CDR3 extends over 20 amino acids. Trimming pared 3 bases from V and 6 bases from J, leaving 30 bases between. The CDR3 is CASSPRQQGSFSSARNEQFF. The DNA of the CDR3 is TGTGCCAGCTCACCTCGCCAGCAGGGGAGTTTCTCAAGCGCCCGCAATGAGCAGTTCTTC. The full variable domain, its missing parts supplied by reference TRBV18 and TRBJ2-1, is NAGVMQNPRHLVRRRGQEARLRCSPMKGHSHVYWYRQLPEEGLKFMVYLQKENIIDESGMPKERFSAEFPKEGPSILRIQQVVRGDSAAYFCASSPRQQGSFSSARNEQFFGPGTRLTVL.

The CDR3 region is CASSPPQSSGNTIYF. For the CDR3, the DNA is TGTGCCAGCTCACCACCTCAATCCTCTGGAAACACCATATATTTT. The gene calls are TRBV18 and TRBJ1-3; D is unclear. The germline gives CDR1 KGHSH, CDR2 LQKENI. Trimming cost V 0 bases and J 0 bases, with 6 bases left between them. The CDR3 has 15 residues.

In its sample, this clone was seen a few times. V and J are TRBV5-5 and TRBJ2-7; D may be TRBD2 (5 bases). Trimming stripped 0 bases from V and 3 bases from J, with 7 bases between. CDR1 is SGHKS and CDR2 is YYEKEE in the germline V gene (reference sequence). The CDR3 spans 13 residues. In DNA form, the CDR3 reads TGTGCCAGCAGCTTGGGGGAGATCTACGAGCAGTACTTC. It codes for CASSLGEIYEQYF.

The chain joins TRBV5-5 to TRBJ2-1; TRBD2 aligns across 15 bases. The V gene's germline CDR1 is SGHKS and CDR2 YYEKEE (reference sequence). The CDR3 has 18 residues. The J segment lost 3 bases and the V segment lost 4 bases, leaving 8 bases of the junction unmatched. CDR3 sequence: CASSRPGLAGGGYNEQFF. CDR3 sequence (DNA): TGTGCCAGCAGCAGACCGGGACTAGCGGGAGGAGGCTACAATGAGCAGTTCTTC.

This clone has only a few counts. CDR3 bases: TGTGCCAGCAGTCAGAAAAGGGACAGGGGTCAGCCCCAGCATTTT. It specifies CASSQKRDRGQPQHF. This rearrangement joins TRBV6-6 to TRBJ1-5; 10 nucleotides match TRBD1. Germline CDR1 reads MNHNY; CDR2 reads SVGAGI (reference sequence). This CDR3 has 15 amino acids. V trimming: 5 bases; J trimming: 6 bases; junction bases outside the gene matches: 7.

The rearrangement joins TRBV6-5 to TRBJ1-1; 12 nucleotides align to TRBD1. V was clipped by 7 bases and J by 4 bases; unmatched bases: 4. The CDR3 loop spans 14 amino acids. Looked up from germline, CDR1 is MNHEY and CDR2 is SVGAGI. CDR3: CASTRDRGRTEAFF. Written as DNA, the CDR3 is TGTGCCAGCACCCGGGACAGGGGGCGCACTGAAGCTTTCTTT.

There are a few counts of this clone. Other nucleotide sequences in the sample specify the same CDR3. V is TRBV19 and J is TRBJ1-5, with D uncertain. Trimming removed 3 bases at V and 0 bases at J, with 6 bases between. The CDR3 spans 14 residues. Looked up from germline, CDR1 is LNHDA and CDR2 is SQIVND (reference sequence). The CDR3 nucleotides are TGTGCCAGTAGTATTGGAGATAGCAATCAGCCCCAGCATTTT. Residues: CASSIGDSNQPQHF.

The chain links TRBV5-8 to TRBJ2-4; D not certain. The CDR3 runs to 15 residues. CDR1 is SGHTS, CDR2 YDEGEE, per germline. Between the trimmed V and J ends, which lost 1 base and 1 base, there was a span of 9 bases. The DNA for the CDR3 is TGTGCCAGCAGCTTGACAACAATGGCCAAAAACATTCAGTACTTC. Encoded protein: CASSLTTMAKNIQYF.

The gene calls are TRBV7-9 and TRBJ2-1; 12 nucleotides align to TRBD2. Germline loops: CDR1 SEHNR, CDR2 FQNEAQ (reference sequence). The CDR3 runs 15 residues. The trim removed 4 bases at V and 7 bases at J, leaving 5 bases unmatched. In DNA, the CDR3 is TGTGCCAGCAGCTATCTAGCGGGAGGGCCGAATGAGCAGTTCTTC. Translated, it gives CASSYLAGGPNEQFF.

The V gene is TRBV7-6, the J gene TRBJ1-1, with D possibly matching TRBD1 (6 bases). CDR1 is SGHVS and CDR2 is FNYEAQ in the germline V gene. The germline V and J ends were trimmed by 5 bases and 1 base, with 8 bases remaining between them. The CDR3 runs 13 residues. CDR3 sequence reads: CASSRDTNTEAFF. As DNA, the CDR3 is TGTGCCAGCAGCCGGGACACGAACACTGAAGCTTTCTTT.

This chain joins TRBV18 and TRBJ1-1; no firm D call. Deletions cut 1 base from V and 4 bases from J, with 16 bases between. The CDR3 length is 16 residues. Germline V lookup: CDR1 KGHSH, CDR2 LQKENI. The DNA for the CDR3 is TGTGCCAGCTCACCACGAGGCAGTGCATCACCCACTGAAGCTTTCTTT. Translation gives CASSPRGSASPTEAFF.

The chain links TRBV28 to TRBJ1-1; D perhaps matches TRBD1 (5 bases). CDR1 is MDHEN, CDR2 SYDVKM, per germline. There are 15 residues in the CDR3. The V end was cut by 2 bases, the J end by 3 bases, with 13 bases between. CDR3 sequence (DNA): TGTGCCAGCAGTTTACCCGACAGCACCTACACTGAAGCTTTCTTT. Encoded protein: CASSLPDSTYTEAFF.

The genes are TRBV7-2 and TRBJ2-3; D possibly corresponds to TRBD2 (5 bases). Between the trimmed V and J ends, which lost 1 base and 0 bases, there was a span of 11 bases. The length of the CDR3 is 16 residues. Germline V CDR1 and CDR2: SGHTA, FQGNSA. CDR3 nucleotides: TGTGCCAGCAGCTTAGTGGCGGGCATAAGCACAGATACGCAGTATTTT. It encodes CASSLVAGISTDTQYF.

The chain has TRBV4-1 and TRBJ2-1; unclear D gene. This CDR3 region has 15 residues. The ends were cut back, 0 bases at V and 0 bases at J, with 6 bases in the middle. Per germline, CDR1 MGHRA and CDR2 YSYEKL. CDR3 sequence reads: CASSQDPSSYNEQFF. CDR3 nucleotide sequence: TGCGCCAGCAGCCAAGATCCCAGCTCCTACAATGAGCAGTTCTTC.

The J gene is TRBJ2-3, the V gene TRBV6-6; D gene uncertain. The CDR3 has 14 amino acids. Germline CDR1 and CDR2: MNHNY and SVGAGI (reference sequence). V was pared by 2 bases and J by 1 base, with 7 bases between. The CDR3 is CASSYTRGTDTQYF. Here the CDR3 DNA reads TGTGCCAGCAGTTACACCCGAGGCACAGATACGCAGTATTTT.

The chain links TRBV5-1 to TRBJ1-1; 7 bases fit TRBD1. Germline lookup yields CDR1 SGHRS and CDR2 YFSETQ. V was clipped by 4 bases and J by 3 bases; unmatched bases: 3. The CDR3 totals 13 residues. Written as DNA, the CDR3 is TGCGCCAGCAGCCCGGACAGGTACACTGAAGCTTTCTTT. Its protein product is CASSPDRYTEAFF.

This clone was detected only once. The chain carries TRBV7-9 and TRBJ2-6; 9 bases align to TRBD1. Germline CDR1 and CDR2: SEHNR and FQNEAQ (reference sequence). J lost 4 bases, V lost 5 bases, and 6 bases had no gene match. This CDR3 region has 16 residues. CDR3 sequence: CASSVTGGRGANVLTF. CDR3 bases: TGTGCCAGCAGCGTTACAGGGGGCCGAGGGGCCAACGTCCTGACTTTC. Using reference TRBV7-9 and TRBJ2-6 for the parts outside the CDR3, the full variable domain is DTGVSQNPRHKITKRGQNVTFRCDPISEHNRLYWYRQTLGQGPEFLTYFQNEAQLEKSRLLSDRFSAERPKGSFSTLEIQRTEQGDSAMYLCASSVTGGRGANVLTFGAGSRLTVL.

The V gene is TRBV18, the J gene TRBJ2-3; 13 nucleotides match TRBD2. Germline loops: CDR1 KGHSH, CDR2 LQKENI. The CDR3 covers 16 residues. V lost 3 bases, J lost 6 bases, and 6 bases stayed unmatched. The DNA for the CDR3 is TGTGCCAGCTCACCCCTCGGACTAGCGGGGGCTGATACGCAGTATTTT. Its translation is CASSPLGLAGADTQYF.

Written as DNA, the CDR3 is TGCGCCAGCAGCTTGGCCGGGACTAGCGGGAGAGTGGGGCAGTTCTTC. This gives the protein CASSLAGTSGRVGQFF. The chain employs TRBV5-1 and TRBJ2-1; TRBD2 agrees at 14 bases. The ends lost 0 bases at V and 12 bases at J; junction bases unmatched: 8. Per germline, CDR1 SGHRS and CDR2 YFSETQ. The CDR3 extends over 16 amino acids.

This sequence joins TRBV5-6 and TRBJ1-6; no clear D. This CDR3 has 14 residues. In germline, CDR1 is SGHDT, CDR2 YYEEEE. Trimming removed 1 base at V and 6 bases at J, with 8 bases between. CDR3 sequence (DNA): TGTGCCAGCAGCTTGAACAGATTTAATTCACCCCTCCACTTT. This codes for CASSLNRFNSPLHF.